The entry below gives a single TCR beta chain sequence along with its context. Antigen specificity is unknown. The sample originates from a study of cytomegalovirus exposure and HLA in healthy donors. Per germline, CDR1 LGHNA and CDR2 YSLEER. V was cut by 5 bases and J by 3 bases, with 11 bases left in between. The CDR3 runs to 14 residues. The donors comprised healthy bone marrow donors. Study-level findings and limits: In a later analysis, compared with equally common non-associated chains, HLA-associated beta chains were more expanded.

Primers for the PCR totalled 60 Vbeta and 13 Jbeta. Data came from immunoSEQ multiplex PCR; TCRdb stores just in-frame clones and leaves some out. Its table records over 200,000 clones. Sequencing used PBMCs. The TCR originated in a woman aged 25 to 45 in good health and CMV-seropositive. The chain uses TRBV4-3 and TRBJ2-1, with D possibly being TRBD1 (6 bases). Here the CDR3 DNA reads TGCGCCAGCAGCGGACAGATTGTCTACAATGAGCAGTTCTTC. Translated, it gives CASSGQIVYNEQFF.